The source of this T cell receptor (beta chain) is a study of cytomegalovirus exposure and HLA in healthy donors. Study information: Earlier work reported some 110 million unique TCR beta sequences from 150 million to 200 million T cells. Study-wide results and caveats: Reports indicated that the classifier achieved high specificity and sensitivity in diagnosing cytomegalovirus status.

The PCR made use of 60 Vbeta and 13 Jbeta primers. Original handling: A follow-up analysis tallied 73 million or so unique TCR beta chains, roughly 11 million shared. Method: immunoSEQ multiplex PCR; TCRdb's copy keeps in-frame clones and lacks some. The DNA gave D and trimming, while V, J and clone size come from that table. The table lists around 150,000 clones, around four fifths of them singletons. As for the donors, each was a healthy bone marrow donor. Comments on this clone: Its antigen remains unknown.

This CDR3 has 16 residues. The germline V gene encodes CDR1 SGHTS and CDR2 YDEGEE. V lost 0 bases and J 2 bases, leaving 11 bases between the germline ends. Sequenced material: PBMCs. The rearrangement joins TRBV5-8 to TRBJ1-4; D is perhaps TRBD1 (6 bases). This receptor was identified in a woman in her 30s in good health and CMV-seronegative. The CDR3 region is CASSLVQGITNEKLFF. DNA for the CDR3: TGTGCCAGCAGCTTGGTTCAGGGGATCACTAATGAAAAACTGTTTTTT.